The sequence of this T cell receptor (beta chain) was determined in a study of shared clonotypes between healthy human individuals (dated by TCRdb to about 2020). Background for the entire study: The cohort included three men and a couple of women between 18 and 49 years of age. Per donor, three plates each were used for CD4 naive and CD4 memory, two for CD8 naive, and one for CD8 memory. Different laboratories and diverse techniques were used to prepare libraries and sequence TCR repertoires, to increase sequencing depth and limit assay-specific biases. Per donor, leukapheresis produced somewhere between about 0.9 and 9.5 billion PBMCs. To estimate repertoire size and how much clonotype sharing occurs between individuals, the study deeply sequenced the blood TCR repertoires of 4 to 6 healthy adults.

The donors were healthy, HIV-negative adults who had no recently reported acute infections or vaccinations. Every donor was a Caucasian adult living in Nashville, Tennessee, USA. Magnetic negative selection was used to enrich CD4+ T cells, after which naive cells were positively selected on CD45RA and the negative fraction became the memory subset. After blood collection by leukapheresis, PBMCs were isolated using Ficoll-Histopaque density gradient centrifugation and then cryopreserved in the vapor phase of liquid nitrogen. Analytical flow cytometry was used to check the purity and quantity of each magnetically sorted T cell population. Genomic DNA was isolated from every sorted fraction and measured by UV absorbance on a Nanodrop 2000c. Using the deep immunoSEQ assay, TCR CDR3 regions were amplified from genomic DNA by multiplex PCR. Extracted genomic DNA from each cell subset was spread evenly across all wells of several immunoSEQ 96-well plates, with each plate serving as a replicate. Each replicate PCR for sorted subsets received roughly 200 ng genomic DNA, equal to tens of thousands of T cell genomes. The purified libraries were quantified using a Qubit 3.0 fluorometer, sized with a Bioanalyzer 2100, and then quantified again using the KAPA Library Quantification kit. Every immunoSEQ 96-well plate was sequenced on a dedicated single-read 150-cycle Illumina NextSeq 550 flow cell. The original methods were these. Because only junctional sequences without quality scores were contained in the immunoSEQ output, filtering matching that applied to full-length reads could not be performed. Sequences were annotated with PyIR, a Python wrapper for IgBLAST v1.9, and V/J genes and CDR3 were assigned using IMGT germline references. Any read was removed if the V/J assignment was weak (E-value above 1e-6), the CDR3 was missing, or the read contained stop codons, out-of-frame junctions, or ambiguous translated residues. V3J clonotypes were defined as sequences sharing the same inferred V gene, J gene, and CDR3 amino acid sequence. The percentage overlap between two repertoires was calculated by dividing the number of shared unique clonotypes by the size of the smaller repertoire. RTK rarefaction, the Chao1 estimator, and Recon v2.1 estimates of unobserved clonotypes were used to assess repertoire richness. OLGA was used to compute generation probabilities for all TCRbeta clonotypes that the gDNA method yielded from a handful of donors. TCRdb provides this immuneACCESS table in a form limited to in-frame rearrangements. Some clones are lacking; in checked studies, under half of them reflect an unresolved V gene, and why the rest are absent is not known. V and J calls plus clone size are reproduced from that table; the DNA served to infer D and trimming. The sample profile shows roughly 2.5 million clones; more than 80% of them were found once. The ten largest clones represent over 0.12% of the sample.

With respect to this clone: No antigen is known for it. No per-base quality is available; no much larger clone lies one base away.

On the study overall, not on this receptor specifically: Compared with non-shared clonotypes, the clonotypes found in all four sorted-subset donors had higher generation probabilities. Sharing across several donors was observed for around 5% of naive CD4, 3.5% of naive CD8, 2% to 2.5% of memory CD4, and roughly 0.4% of memory CD8 clonotypes. Based on pairwise subsampling, the degree of clonotype sharing among donors was expected to be affected by sequencing depth. Estimated clonotype richness was generally larger for naive than for memory subsets. Sampling was restricted to blood, and TCR repertoires in tissue are likely to differ from TCR repertoires in blood. Because the study included a small number of donors, the genetic and exposure-history diversity represented was limited. Even with the large sequencing depth, rarefaction of the sorted-subset datasets indicated that sequencing was incomplete.

The germline V gene specifies SGHVS as CDR1 and FQNEAQ as CDR2. The CDR3 measures 16 amino acids from cysteine to phenylalanine. The CDR3 DNA has 48 bases and is translated from base 1. Cut back by 1 base and 4 bases, the V and J ends lie 16 bases apart. The material sequenced was naive CD4+ T cells sorted from blood. According to the study, the label for this sample's cell subset or site signals: CD45RA+ positively selected. The chain joins TRBV7-8 to TRBJ1-2; the D gene cannot be resolved reliably. The receptor was isolated from a man in his late teens or twenties in good health. The CDR3 protein: CASSLVAGQASYGYTF. Here is the DNA: TGTGCCAGCAGCTTAGTAGCAGGTCAGGCTAGCTATGGCTACACCTTC.